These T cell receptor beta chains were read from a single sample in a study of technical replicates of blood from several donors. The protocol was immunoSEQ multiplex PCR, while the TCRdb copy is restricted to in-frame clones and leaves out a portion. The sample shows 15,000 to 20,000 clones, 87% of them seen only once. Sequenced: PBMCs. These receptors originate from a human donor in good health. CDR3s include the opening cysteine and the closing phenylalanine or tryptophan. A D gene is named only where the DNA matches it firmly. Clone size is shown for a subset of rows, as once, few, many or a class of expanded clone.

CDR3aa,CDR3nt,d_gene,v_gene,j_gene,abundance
CASSSPGTGFNEQFF,TGTGCCAGCAGTTCTCCCGGGACAGGGTTCAATGAGCAGTTCTTC,TRBD1,TRBV28,TRBJ2-1,.
CASSTTSGSTDTQYF,TGTGCCAGCAGCACGACTAGCGGGAGCACAGATACGCAGTATTTT,TRBD2,TRBV6-4,TRBJ2-3,.
CASSGTANSYEQYF,TGTGCCAGCAGCGGGACAGCCAACTCCTACGAGCAGTACTTC,TRBD1,TRBV5-6,TRBJ2-7,.
CAISEAGTSLETQYF,TGTGCCATCAGTGAGGCGGGGACTAGCTTAGAGACCCAGTACTTC,TRBD2,TRBV10-3,TRBJ2-5,.
CASSEQGQLTGETQYF,TGTGCCAGCAGTGAGCAGGGTCAATTAACCGGCGAGACCCAGTACTTC,.,TRBV2,TRBJ2-5,.
CASSVSGSGGYNEQFF,TGTGCCAGCAGCGTAAGCGGGAGTGGGGGGTACAATGAGCAGTTCTTC,TRBD2,TRBV9,TRBJ2-1,.
CASSSPEQGNHNEQFF,TGTGCCAGCAGCTCCCCCGAACAGGGGAACCACAATGAGCAGTTCTTC,TRBD1,TRBV7-3,TRBJ2-1,.
CASSESDRFDEQYF,TGTGCCAGCAGTGAATCGGACAGATTCGACGAGCAGTACTTC,.,TRBV6-1,TRBJ2-7,.
CAWSVDRSDNEQFF,TGTGCCTGGAGTGTAGACCGAAGCGACAATGAGCAGTTCTTC,.,TRBV30,TRBJ2-1,.
CASTLLDRGREKLFF,TGTGCCAGCACCCTCTTAGACAGGGGGAGGGAAAAACTGTTTTTT,TRBD1,TRBV28,TRBJ1-4,.
CASSLSARTSGNTIYF,TGTGCCAGCAGTTTATCGGCCAGAACGTCTGGAAACACCATATATTTT,.,TRBV27,TRBJ1-3,.
CASSLSLLNTEAFF,TGTGCCAGCAGCTTATCACTCCTGAACACTGAAGCTTTCTTT,.,TRBV7-8,TRBJ1-1,once
CASQGTFNIAEAFF,TGTGCCAGCCAAGGGACATTCAACATCGCTGAAGCTTTCTTT,.,TRBV25-1,TRBJ1-1,.
CASSPRKGETQYF,TGTGCCAGCTCACCACGTAAGGGGGAGACCCAGTACTTC,.,TRBV18,TRBJ2-5,.
CASSVAGTPYEQYF,TGTGCCAGCAGCGTGGCCGGGACACCCTACGAGCAGTACTTC,.,TRBV9,TRBJ2-7,.
CASKGVREISYNEQFF,TGTGCCAGCAAGGGGGTGCGGGAGATATCCTACAATGAGCAGTTCTTC,.,TRBV11-2,TRBJ2-1,.
CASSLGTVGQETQYF,TGTGCCAGCAGCTTGGGGACAGTCGGGCAAGAGACCCAGTACTTC,.,TRBV5-4,TRBJ2-5,.
CASSRGAGEETQYF,TGTGCCAGCAGCCGAGGGGCAGGGGAAGAGACCCAGTACTTC,.,TRBV9,TRBJ2-5,.